This TCR beta chain was retrieved from a study of shared clonotypes between healthy human individuals. The protocol was immunoSEQ multiplex PCR, while the TCRdb copy is restricted to in-frame clones and leaves out a portion. The sample lists approximately 980,000 clones; roughly 72% were seen once. Whole-study findings and limits: Naive CD4 clonotypes were shared across a handful of donors at 4% to 5%.

With regard to this clone: Its antigen is still unknown.

Germline V CDR1 and CDR2: SQVTM, ANQGSEA. The CDR3 totals 12 residues. Trimming cost V 5 bases and J 2 bases, with 10 bases left between them. The source material was memory CD4+ T cells sorted from blood. Subset: CD45RA-negative fraction. This chain connects TRBV29-1 to TRBJ2-7; D gene ambiguous. This TCR derives from a man aged 18 to 29 in good health. The CDR3 here is CSVRQKTYEQYF. The CDR3 coding sequence is TGCAGCGTTCGGCAGAAAACCTACGAGCAGTACTTC.